The clone carrying this T cell receptor beta chain was picked up many times. This entry is derived from a study of T-cell reconstitution after alpha-beta-depleted transplantation in children. The CDR3 has 13 amino acids. Losses at the gene ends were 7 bases for V and 9 bases for J; bases not matched to a gene: 7. The TCRbeta library was prepared with unique molecular identifiers. TCRdb reanalysed the PCR reads using MiXCR and keeps one entry per CDR3 protein. Here the sample spans about 22,000 distinct CDR3 sequences, approximately 10% being singletons. The sample was PBMCs from the stem cell graft donor, taken from the stem cell graft. This receptor was obtained from a human donor who donated a stem cell graft to a child with chronic granulomatous disease. The rearrangement uses TRBV12-3 or TRBV12-4 and TRBJ2-2; 8 positions agree with TRBD2. CDR3: CASNIAGKRELFF. The CDR3 DNA sequence: TGTGCCAGCAATATAGCGGGGAAAAGGGAGCTGTTTTTT.